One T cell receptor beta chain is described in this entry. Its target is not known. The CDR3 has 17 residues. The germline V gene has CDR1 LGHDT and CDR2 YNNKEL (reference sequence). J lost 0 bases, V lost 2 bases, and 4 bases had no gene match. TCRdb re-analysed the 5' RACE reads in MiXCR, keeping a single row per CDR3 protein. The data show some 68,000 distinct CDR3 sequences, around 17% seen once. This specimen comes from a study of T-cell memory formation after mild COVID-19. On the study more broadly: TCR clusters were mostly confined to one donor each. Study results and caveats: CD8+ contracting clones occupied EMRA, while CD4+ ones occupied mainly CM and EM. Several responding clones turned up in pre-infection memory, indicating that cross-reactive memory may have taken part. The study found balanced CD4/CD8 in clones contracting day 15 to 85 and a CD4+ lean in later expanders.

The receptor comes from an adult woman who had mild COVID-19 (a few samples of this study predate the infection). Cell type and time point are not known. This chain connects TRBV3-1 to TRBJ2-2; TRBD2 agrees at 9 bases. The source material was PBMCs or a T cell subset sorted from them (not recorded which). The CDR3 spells CASSQLAGDANTGELFF. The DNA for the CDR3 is TGTGCCAGCAGCCAATTAGCGGGGGACGCGAACACCGGGGAGCTGTTTTTT.